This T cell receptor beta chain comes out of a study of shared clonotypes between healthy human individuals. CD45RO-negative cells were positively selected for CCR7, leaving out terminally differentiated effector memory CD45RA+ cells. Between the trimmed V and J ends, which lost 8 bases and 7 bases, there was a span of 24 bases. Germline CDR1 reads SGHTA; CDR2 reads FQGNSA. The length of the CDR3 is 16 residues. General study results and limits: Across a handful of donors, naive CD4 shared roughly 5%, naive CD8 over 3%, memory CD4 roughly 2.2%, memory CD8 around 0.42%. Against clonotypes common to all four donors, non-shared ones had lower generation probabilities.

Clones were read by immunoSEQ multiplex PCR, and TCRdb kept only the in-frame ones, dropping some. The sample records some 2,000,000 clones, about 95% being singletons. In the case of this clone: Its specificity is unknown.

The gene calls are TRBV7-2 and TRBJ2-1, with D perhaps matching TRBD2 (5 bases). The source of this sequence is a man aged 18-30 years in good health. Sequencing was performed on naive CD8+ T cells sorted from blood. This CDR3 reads CASRAKEVSDENEQFF. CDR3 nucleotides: TGTGCCAGCCGTGCCAAGGAGGTATCCGACGAGAATGAGCAGTTCTTC.